Presented here are 29 T cell receptor beta chains from one specimen sequenced in a study of T cells expressing NK-cell markers. Reprocessing the 5' RACE reads, TCRdb reports a single entry for every CDR3 protein and omits DNA. In all, the sample yields under 600,000 distinct CDR3 sequences. The source material was blood T cells: a sorted CD56 or NKG2C T cell subset, CD4+ or CD8+ T cells, or bulk PBMC T cells (not recorded which). Source of these receptors: a woman aged 45-60 years in good health.

The chain is built from TRBV9 and TRBJ2-3; TCRdb calls TRBD2, which cannot be checked without DNA. The CDR3 spans 16 residues. Per germline, CDR1 SGDLS and CDR2 YYNGEE. CDR3: CASSQGLAAPTDMQYF.

The chain combines TRBV28 with TRBJ2-4; TCRdb picks TRBD2, but there is no DNA to check that call. Germline CDR1 and CDR2: MDHEN and SYDVKM. The CDR3 has 17 amino acids. The CDR3 sequence is CASSGTSGIVAKNIQYF.

The chain joins TRBV6-1 to TRBJ1-6. CDR3 length equals 13 residues. Germline V gene sequence: CDR1 MNHNS, CDR2 SASEGT. CDR3 in amino acids: CASSSASDSPLHF.

The genes are TRBV20-1 and TRBJ1-5; TCRdb gives TRBD1 as the D gene, but with no DNA this cannot be confirmed. Looked up from germline, CDR1 is DFQATT and CDR2 is SNEGSKA (reference sequence). CDR3 size: 15 residues. CDR3 residues: CSARGGTTVNQPQHF.

The chain carries TRBV6-1 and TRBJ2-5. This CDR3 has 14 amino acids. Per germline, CDR1 MNHNS and CDR2 SASEGT. The CDR3 spells CASSLLSSKGTQYF.

V usage is TRBV10-3 and J usage is TRBJ2-1; TCRdb's D gene call, TRBD2, goes unchecked for lack of DNA. The CDR3 spans 15 residues. CDR1 and CDR2 (germline): ENHRY, SYGVKD. CDR3 protein: CAISGLAGGSDEQFF.

The chain carries TRBV20-1 and TRBJ2-1; TCRdb's D call of TRBD2 is untestable without DNA. Germline CDR1 reads DFQATT; CDR2 reads SNEGSKA (reference sequence). The CDR3 covers 15 residues. The CDR3 spells CSARGTTSSYNEQFF.

The chain uses TRBV11-2 and TRBJ1-3. The V gene's germline CDR1 is SGHAT and CDR2 FQNNGV. The length of the CDR3 is 14 residues. The CDR3 reads CASSSRLEGNTIYF.

The genes are TRBV29-1 and TRBJ1-1; the TRBD1 assignment by TCRdb is unverifiable without DNA. Germline CDR1 and CDR2: SQVTM and ANQGSEA. The CDR3 length is 15 residues. The CDR3 here is CSVGGGQGAAGAAFF.

The chain has TRBV28 and TRBJ2-3; there is no DNA to check the TCRdb D call of TRBD2. Germline CDR1 MDHEN, CDR2 SYDVKM. This CDR3 spans 14 amino acids. The CDR3 sequence: CASRLGKSTDTQYF.

The rearrangement links TRBV19 to TRBJ2-1; TCRdb's D call of TRBD1 is untestable without DNA. CDR1 LNHDA and CDR2 SQIVND come from the germline V gene (reference sequence). The CDR3 spans 17 residues. The CDR3 reads CASSIDQKRGLYNEQFF.

The chain carries TRBV5-1 and TRBJ2-1. The CDR3 has 13 amino acids. CDR1 SGHRS and CDR2 YFSETQ come from the germline V gene. This chain's CDR3 is CASSLAGRNEQFF.

This chain connects TRBV5-6 to TRBJ1-1; TCRdb calls TRBD1, which cannot be checked without DNA. CDR3 length equals 11 residues. Germline V gives CDR1 SGHDT, CDR2 YYEEEE. This chain's CDR3 is CASTTGGSAFF.

The chain has TRBV5-1 and TRBJ2-1; TCRdb lists TRBD2, though no DNA is available to test this call. The CDR3 totals 16 residues. Germline CDR1 is SGHRS and CDR2 is YFSETQ. CDR3 sequence reads: CASSLSRLAVYNEQFF.

CDR3 amino acids: CASSGSGGEFF. The V gene is TRBV27, the J gene TRBJ2-1; the D call of TRBD1 rests on TCRdb alone, since no DNA is present to check it. Germline V gene sequence: CDR1 MNHEY, CDR2 SMNVEV (reference sequence). CDR3 length: 11 residues.

The chain joins TRBV5-6 to TRBJ2-4. Germline V gene lookup returns CDR1 SGHDT and CDR2 YYEEEE. CDR3 length: 16 amino acids. This CDR3 reads CASSWAVGVYKNIQYF.

The chain has TRBV11-2 and TRBJ2-5. Germline loops: CDR1 SGHAT, CDR2 FQNNGV. The CDR3 contains 15 residues. The CDR3 is CASSLVLPVAETQYF.

V gene TRBV5-1 combines with J gene TRBJ2-3. Looked up from germline, CDR1 is SGHRS and CDR2 is YFSETQ. This CDR3 comprises 17 residues. CDR3 in amino acids: CASSLTRNLASTDTQYF.

The chain carries TRBV20-1 and TRBJ1-1; TCRdb returns TRBD1, unconfirmable since there is no DNA. In germline, CDR1 is DFQATT, CDR2 SNEGSKA (reference sequence). This CDR3 contains 15 residues. The CDR3 spells CSARDAGGRNTEAFF.

The chain recombines TRBV11-3 with TRBJ2-2. This CDR3 contains 14 residues. CDR1 is SGHNT and CDR2 is YENEEA in the germline V gene. CDR3 sequence: CASSLEETAGELFF. The full variable domain, its missing parts supplied by reference TRBV11-3 and TRBJ2-2, is EAGVVQSPRYKIIEKKQPVAFWCNPISGHNTLYWYLQNLGQGPELLIRYENEEAVDDSQLPKDRFSAERLKGVDSTLKIQPAELGDSAVYLCASSLEETAGELFFGEGSRLTVL.

The chain combines TRBV24-1 with TRBJ1-1; TCRdb lists TRBD1, though no DNA is available to test this call. Germline V gene lookup returns CDR1 KGHDR and CDR2 SFDVKD. This CDR3 has 13 amino acids. CDR3 sequence reads: CATTMGQNTEAFF.

V is TRBV12-3 or TRBV12-4 and J is TRBJ1-3. The CDR3 contains 14 residues. This CDR3 reads CASAGSAFGNTIYF.

This chain links TRBV12-3 or TRBV12-4 with TRBJ2-2; TCRdb names TRBD1, which stays unverified in the absence of DNA. This CDR3 contains 14 residues. The CDR3 is CASSFDRLSGELFF.

J is TRBJ2-1 and V is TRBV12-3 or TRBV12-4; without DNA, the TCRdb call of TRBD2 cannot be checked. CDR3 length equals 13 residues. The CDR3: CASSRGLYNEQFF.

V gene TRBV20-1 combines with J gene TRBJ1-6; TCRdb gives TRBD1 as the D gene, but with no DNA this cannot be confirmed. In germline, CDR1 is DFQATT, CDR2 SNEGSKA (reference sequence). The CDR3 extends over 13 amino acids. The CDR3 spells CSARRGANSPLHF.

The gene calls are TRBV12-5 and TRBJ1-1. This CDR3 is 13 amino acids long. CDR1 is LGHNT and CDR2 is FRNRAP in the germline V gene. CDR3: CASVRRIEAEAFF.

The CDR3 sequence is CSVPPGRHSGANVLTF. This chain connects TRBV29-1 to TRBJ2-6; TCRdb reports TRBD1, a call that lacks DNA to check it against. Germline CDR1 reads SQVTM; CDR2 reads ANQGSEA. The CDR3 runs to 16 residues. Full variable domain (missing parts from reference TRBV29-1 and TRBJ2-6): SAVISQKPSRDICQRGTSLTIQCQVDSQVTMMFWYRQQPGQSLTLIATANQGSEATYESGFVIDKFPISRPNLTFSTLTVSNMSPEDSSIYLCSVPPGRHSGANVLTFGAGSRLTVL.

CDR3 region: CAISESGSGTHYEQYF. V is TRBV10-3 and J is TRBJ2-7. The CDR3 length is 16 residues. In germline, CDR1 is ENHRY, CDR2 SYGVKD.

The chain joins TRBV4-2 to TRBJ1-4. The CDR3 runs 12 residues. CDR1 LGHNA and CDR2 YNFKEQ come from the germline V gene. The CDR3 spells CASSTNHEKLFF.